This entry features one T cell receptor (beta chain) sequence. The count of this clonotype is one. Its antigen remains unidentified. No quality values exist for individual bases; no much larger clone is one base distant. Support from one read is weak. Genomic DNA was used as template for profiling of TCR beta VDJ combinations and CDR3 sequences. TCR repertoire sequencing was run on an Illumina HiSeq 2000. Concerning the study's data processing: Repertoires were assessed using TRBV/TRBJ rearrangement plots, CDR3 size and DJ length profiles, and Simpson's diversity index. The immunodominant clone was defined as the most abundant DNA sequence in deep sequencing data. CDR3 amino acid sequences were screened for sharing across subjects and compared with published repertoires and the VDJdb database. TCRdb passed the public sequencing reads through fastp at Q25 and MiXCR, retaining productive beta sequences. CDR3 protein sequences are deduplicated, and each keeps its most common genes and DNA. The V and J calls and clone size come from TCRdb's table, not from the authors' own analysis. For this sample the table gives under 200,000 distinct CDR3 sequences, of which 35% to 55% were detected only once. The leading ten clones occupy over 0.95% of the sample.

These data are taken from a study of CD8+CD57+ T cells in acquired aplastic anemia (dated by TCRdb to about 2018). Concerning the study at large: On average, sorted CD4+ and CD8+ cells yielded roughly 3.4 ug of extracted DNA, with a range of about 0.19 to 30 ug. Healthy donor samples averaged about 9.9 million reads for CD4+ and around 12 million for CD8+ cells.

The study deep-sequenced TCR repertoires of sorted CD4+ and CD8+ blood T cells from severe aplastic anemia patients and healthy subjects. Ficoll-Paque density gradient centrifugation was used to isolate peripheral blood mononuclear cells. Before DNA extraction, CD4+ and CD8+ T cells were sorted with FACS or magnetic beads. Results the study describes overall, beyond this receptor: Patients and healthy controls showed no significant difference in CD8+ Simpson's diversity (P=0.060). Around 27 CD8+ CDR3 sequences were shared between patients and controls but appeared highly expressed in patients and within their immunodominant clones.

According to the germline V gene, CDR1 reads KGHDR and CDR2 reads SFDVKD. Trimming costs V 11 bases and J 4 bases, and their ends lie 18 bases apart. The cysteine opens and the phenylalanine closes a CDR3 of 14 amino acids. Of the read, only the CDR3 DNA is kept; its 42 bases are in frame from base 1. Recombination linked TRBV24-1 to TRBJ2-3; TRBD1 could be the D gene, as 5 bases match. What was sequenced was sorted CD4+, CD8+, or CD8+CD57+ T cells (not recorded which) from PBMCs. The source is a human donor in good health. The CDR3 loop reads CASSPPAGSDTQYF. The sequence in DNA is TGTGCCAGCTCACCACCGGCAGGGTCAGATACGCAGTATTTT.